This T cell receptor (beta chain) was found in a study of T cell changes during pregnancy in multiple sclerosis. CDR1 and CDR2 (germline): SGDLS, YYNGEE. The CDR3 consists of 14 residues. The V and J ends lost 0 bases and 3 bases, in that order; junction bases with no gene match: 3. Data came from immunoSEQ multiplex PCR; TCRdb stores just in-frame clones and leaves some out. The table lists some 43,000 clones, less than 95% of them singletons. The material sequenced was CD8+ T cells from peripheral blood mononuclear cells, taken in the first trimester of pregnancy. The sequence was obtained from a female donor with multiple sclerosis, enrolled in a pregnancy study. V and J are TRBV9 and TRBJ2-7; 7 positions agree with TRBD2. CDR3 sequence (DNA): TGTGCCAGCAGCGTAGTCGCGGGAGACTACGAGCAGTACTTC. It translates to CASSVVAGDYEQYF. Together with reference TRBV9 and TRBJ2-7, the CDR3 gives the full variable domain: DSGVTQTPKHLITATGQRVTLRCSPRSGDLSVYWYQQSLDQGLQFLIQYYNGEERAKGNILERFSAQQFPDLHSELNLSSLELGDSALYFCASSVVAGDYEQYFGPGTRLTVT.